What follows describes a single TCR beta chain. This sample is part of a study of regulatory T cells in long-lasting Graves disease. Building the TCR beta libraries relied on iRepertoire HTBI primers, and CDR3 regions underwent Arm-PCR. TCRdb analysed the multiplex PCR reads with MiXCR anew, one entry per CDR3 protein. The profile covers 400,000 to 500,000 distinct CDR3 sequences, with approximately 16% appearing a single time and over 7.5% taken by the ten largest. CDR3 length equals 13 residues. J was trimmed by 4 bases and V by 5 bases; bases with no gene match: 4. This sample's time point: newly diagnosed GD, antithyroid drugs for less than 3 months. Isolated PBMC RNA provided the starting material for the TCR library. This sample was also put to use in a study of T cells in Graves' hyperthyroidism and ophthalmopathy. That publication notes: In patients aged 18 to 65, hyperthyroidism was newly diagnosed, with duration under 2 months.

The clonotype was recovered from a woman aged 40-49 years with Graves disease. The specimen was peripheral blood mononuclear cells (PBMCs), collected at new diagnosis, from a patient treated with antithyroid drugs. The chain employs TRBV12-3 or TRBV12-4 and TRBJ1-2; 7 bases line up with TRBD1. In DNA form, the CDR3 reads TGTGCCAGCAGTCCCGGGGACAGCTATGGCTACACCTTC. This codes for CASSPGDSYGYTF.